A single sample is the source of the 3 T cell receptor beta chains below, sequenced in a study of PD-L1 blockade in urothelial cancer. Profiled with immunoSEQ multiplex PCR; TCRdb holds only in-frame clones, not every one. Among 75,000 to 95,000 clones, approximately 90% were seen once, and the ten largest hold 0.7% to 0.9%. Sample time point: peripheral blood 6 weeks after treatment start. The sample here was PBMCs, taken around atezolizumab (anti-PD-L1) treatment. All receptors derive from a woman older than 75 with urothelial cancer.

This chain links TRBV7-8 with TRBJ2-3; 7 positions agree with TRBD2. The ends lost 5 bases at V and 6 bases at J; junction bases unmatched: 14. CDR3 length: 16 residues. From germline, CDR1 is SGHVS and CDR2 FQNEAQ. The CDR3 nucleotides are TGTGCCAGCAGCGCCCGGGACTATGGGTTCGTTGATACGCAGTATTTT. Encoded protein: CASSARDYGFVDTQYF.

This sequence joins TRBV6-5 and TRBJ1-5, with 9 bases that match TRBD1. This CDR3 comprises 15 residues. From germline, CDR1 is MNHEY and CDR2 SVGAGI. V dropped 4 bases and J dropped 4; count of bases not matched to a gene: 5. The CDR3 DNA follows: TGTGCCAGCAGTTCAAACAGGGGGCAGAATCAGCCCCAGCATTTT. Amino acids: CASSSNRGQNQPQHF.

The rearrangement uses TRBV29-1 and TRBJ2-7, with 10 bases fitting TRBD1. This CDR3 is 13 amino acids long. The J segment lost 9 bases and the V segment lost 6 bases, leaving 11 bases of the junction unmatched. The germline V gene has CDR1 SQVTM and CDR2 ANQGSEA. For the CDR3, the DNA is TGCAGCGTGGCGGAGGGACAGGGGTCGGGGCAGTACTTC. This translates into CSVAEGQGSGQYF.